This T cell receptor beta chain was obtained from a study of T cell responses to AZD1222 COVID-19 vaccine. Background on the study: Whether given at about 4 or about 12 weeks, second doses were pooled. Study results and limitations: Clonal diversity was possibly underestimated; the donors were predominantly white British and more often female. Receipt of two AZD1222 doses was followed by a rise in Spike-specific TCR breadth and depth. Nearly half of spike-specific TCRs reportedly target unmutated variant regions.

With respect to this clone: As yet, its antigen is unknown.

The protocol was immunoSEQ multiplex PCR, while the TCRdb copy is restricted to in-frame clones and leaves out a portion. The repertoire holds 110,000 to 150,000 clones, with about 91% as singletons. Looked up from germline, CDR1 is LNHDA and CDR2 is SQIVND (reference sequence). Trimming at V came to 7 bases and at J to 5 bases, leaving 6 bases not matched to a gene. This CDR3 is 13 amino acids long. The starting material was peripheral blood, obtained on day 0 of AZD1222 vaccination. The chain recombines TRBV19 with TRBJ1-2, with 8 positions matching TRBD1. The receptor's source is an adult in good health. The CDR3 DNA follows: TGTGCCAGTATCGGACAGGGCATTTATGGCTACACCTTC. It is translated as CASIGQGIYGYTF. Filled out from reference TRBV19 and TRBJ1-2, the complete variable domain reads DGGITQSPKYLFRKEGQNVTLSCEQNLNHDAMYWYRQDPGQGLRLIYYSQIVNDFQKGDIAEGYSVSREKKESFPLTVTSAQKNPTAFYLCASIGQGIYGYTFGSGTRLTVV.